This is a list of T cell receptor beta chains from one sample in a study of blood T cell repertoires in COVID-19. Profiling relied on immunoSEQ multiplex PCR, and the TCRdb table lists in-frame clones only, not all of them. This table has 70,000 or so clones, more than 75% appearing once. The material sequenced was peripheral blood. The source is a human donor in a cohort sampled during active COVID-19. The CDR3 runs from the conserved cysteine through the conserved F or W. D genes are given only for firm matches. For some rows the clone size is stated as once, few or many, or as a class when expanded; others skip it.

D gene,J gene,V gene,clone size,CDR3 DNA,CDR3 protein
TRBD1,TRBJ1-2,TRBV6-6,.,TGTGCCAGCAGTACGAGACAGGGGGTGGTCTACACCTTC,CASSTRQGVVYTF
TRBD1,TRBJ2-6,TRBV3-1/TRBV3-2,.,TGTGCCAGCAGCCAAGGTGGAAAGCCGGGACAGGGCCTGACTGGGGCCAACGTCCTGACTTTC,CASSQGGKPGQGLTGANVLTF
.,TRBJ1-1,TRBV5-1,.,TGCGCCAGCAGCTTGGGGGTGGCGGGTGAAGCTTTCTTT,CASSLGVAGEAFF
.,TRBJ1-3,TRBV19,once,TGTGCCAGTATCAGTGGCGGGGAGTCTGGAAACACCATATATTTT,CASISGGESGNTIYF
TRBD2,TRBJ2-7,TRBV4-2,.,TGTGCCAGCAGCCAATCCCTAGCGGGGAGTCAGTACTTC,CASSQSLAGSQYF
TRBD2,TRBJ2-3,TRBV18,once,TGTGCCAGCTCACCACCCCGACTAGCGGGGAAGACAGATACGCAGTATTTT,CASSPPRLAGKTDTQYF
TRBD2,TRBJ2-3,TRBV5-5,.,TGTGCCAGCAGCGCGGGACTAGCGGGGGCAGATACGCAGTATTTT,CASSAGLAGADTQYF
TRBD1,TRBJ1-2,TRBV27,.,TGTGCCAGCAGTTTTGGGACAGGGGTTGGCTACACCTTC,CASSFGTGVGYTF
.,TRBJ2-2,TRBV3-1/TRBV3-2,once,TGTGCCAGCAGCCAAGCGGACAGATGGACCAACACCGGGGAGCTGTTTTTT,CASSQADRWTNTGELFF
.,TRBJ1-6,TRBV5-1,once,TGCGCCAGCAGCTTGGTCCCACTGAACTATAATTCACCCCTCCACTTT,CASSLVPLNYNSPLHF
TRBD1,TRBJ2-7,TRBV3-1/TRBV3-2,.,TGTGCCAGCAGCCACATCTCTGGGACAGGGGACTACGAGCAGTACTTC,CASSHISGTGDYEQYF
.,TRBJ2-1,TRBV20-1,.,TGCAGTGCTAGTCGGGGGGCATGGAATGAGCAGTTCTTC,CSASRGAWNEQFF
TRBD1,TRBJ2-5,TRBV7-9,.,TGTGCCAGTAACGAGGGACAGCCCCAAGAGACCCAGTACTTC,CASNEGQPQETQYF
TRBD2,TRBJ2-7,TRBV2,.,TGTGCCAGCAAGCCCGGGACTAGCGGATCCTACGAGCAGTACTTC,CASKPGTSGSYEQYF
TRBD1,TRBJ1-6,TRBV2,few,TGTGCCAGCAGTACAGGGGATTCACCCCTCCACTTT,CASSTGDSPLHF
.,TRBJ1-3,TRBV20-1,few,TGCAGCACAAGTCAGGGCAACACCATATATTTT,CSTSQGNTIYF
TRBD2,TRBJ2-7,TRBV18,.,TGTGCCAGCTCACGGACTAGCGGGGCCTCCTACGAGCAGTACTTC,CASSRTSGASYEQYF
TRBD1,TRBJ2-5,TRBV19,.,TGTGCCAGCGGGACAGGGGGCGCGGGTCGGACCCAGTACTTC,CASGTGGAGRTQYF
.,TRBJ1-6,TRBV5-6,.,TGTGCCAGCAGCGCATTGACTGCAAGCTCCTATAATTCACCCCTCCACTTT,CASSALTASSYNSPLHF
.,TRBJ2-7,TRBV10-2,.,TGCGCCAGACACTCTAACAGAGTGTTACCCTCCTACGAGCAGTACTTC,CARHSNRVLPSYEQYF
TRBD1,TRBJ1-6,TRBV5-4,.,TGTGCCAGCAGCTTCCGGACAGGGGGCAATTCACCCCTCCACTTT,CASSFRTGGNSPLHF
.,TRBJ2-7,TRBV6-5,.,TGTGCCAGCAGCCCAGGGGTGCCCTACGAGCAGTACTTC,CASSPGVPYEQYF
.,TRBJ2-1,TRBV7-9,once,TGTGCCAGCAACCGTCAGTTGAATGAGCAGTTCTTC,CASNRQLNEQFF
TRBD1,TRBJ1-1,TRBV6-5,.,TGTGCCAGCAATACGGGACAGGGGAACACTGAAGCTTTCTTT,CASNTGQGNTEAFF
.,TRBJ1-2,TRBV12-3/TRBV12-4,once,TGTGCCAGCGAGGCGAGAGGTGGCTACACCTTC,CASEARGGYTF
.,TRBJ2-7,TRBV7-6,.,TGTGCCAGCAGCTTAAGTGGAGGGTCGATCTACGAGCAGTACTTC,CASSLSGGSIYEQYF
TRBD1,TRBJ1-2,TRBV20-1,few,TGCAGTGCTAGTAACCTCGACAGGGGATTAGTCGGCTACACCTTC,CSASNLDRGLVGYTF
.,TRBJ1-2,TRBV7-9,once,TGTGCCAGCAGCCTTGGACAGTTAAACTATGGCTACACCTTC,CASSLGQLNYGYTF
TRBD1,TRBJ2-2,TRBV5-5,.,TGTGCCAGCAGCTTGGGAGGGGGACAGAGGCTCACCGGGGAGCTGTTTTTT,CASSLGGGQRLTGELFF
.,TRBJ1-5,TRBV7-6,.,TGTGCCAGCAGCGATTCGGGAAAGGGTATTCAGCCCCAGCATTTT,CASSDSGKGIQPQHF
.,TRBJ2-2,TRBV6-2/TRBV6-3,.,TGTGCCAGCAGTAAAAGGGGGACCGGGGAGCTGTTTTTT,CASSKRGTGELFF
TRBD1,TRBJ2-7,TRBV4-1,.,TGCGCCAGCAGCCAAGCCGGGACAGGAACCTACGAGCAGTACTTC,CASSQAGTGTYEQYF
.,TRBJ2-5,TRBV18,.,TGTGCCAGCTCACCACAGATCGGGACACGACAAGAGACCCAGTACTTC,CASSPQIGTRQETQYF
.,TRBJ1-1,TRBV7-9,.,TGTGCCAGCAGCCCGGGGGGGGGAGACACTGAAGCTTTCTTT,CASSPGGGDTEAFF
.,TRBJ2-3,TRBV5-5,.,TGTGCCAGCAGTTATAAGTTAGCGTTCGGCGGGACAGATACGCAGTATTTT,CASSYKLAFGGTDTQYF
TRBD1,TRBJ2-7,TRBV3-1/TRBV3-2,.,TGTGCCACCGAAGGACAGGCCTACGAGCAGTACTTC,CATEGQAYEQYF
.,TRBJ1-6,TRBV6-6,once,TGTGCCAGCGCCCCGGGGGTCGCCTCACCCCTCCACTTT,CASAPGVASPLHF
TRBD2,TRBJ2-1,TRBV6-5,.,TGTGCCAGCAGTTCGAGCGGGGGTGCCAATGAGCAGTTCTTC,CASSSSGGANEQFF
.,TRBJ2-7,TRBV3-1/TRBV3-2,.,TGTGCCAGCAGCCAAGGGGGGGGACAGGAATACGAGCAGTACTTC,CASSQGGGQEYEQYF
.,TRBJ1-1,TRBV5-1,.,TGCGCCAGCAGCTTAACGTTCGGACAGCAATCTGAAGCTTTCTTT,CASSLTFGQQSEAFF